Shown below are 3 T cell receptor beta chains from a single sample sequenced in a study of PD-1 blockade in classical Hodgkin lymphoma (dated by TCRdb to 2018 to 2021). The time point label, read with the paper, signifies: cycle 2 day 1 (C2D1) of nivolumab. All trial patients had relapsed after autologous stem cell transplantation, with cohorts A, B and C differing in prior brentuximab vedotin exposure. Receptors were amplified or captured by the immunoSEQ multiplex PCR assay. The table was pulled from immuneACCESS by TCRdb, which kept in-frame rearrangements only. Such tables lose some clones; where checked, under half of the loss comes from unresolved V genes, and the rest has no known cause. The sample records about 150,000 clones, 78% of which are singletons. In total, the top ten clones hold 9.2% of the sample. Sequencing used peripheral blood mononuclear cells (PBMCs), obtained before the second cycle of nivolumab. The receptors originated from a human donor with classical Hodgkin lymphoma.

The chain is built from TRBV5-1 and TRBJ2-1, with TRBD1 matching over 9 bases. The CDR3 totals 15 residues. Losses at the gene ends were 0 bases for V and 9 bases for J; bases not matched to a gene: 7. Germline CDR1 reads SGHRS; CDR2 reads YFSETQ. CDR3 protein: CASSLAWTGELEQFF. Here the CDR3 DNA reads TGCGCCAGCAGCTTGGCTTGGACAGGGGAGCTTGAGCAGTTCTTC.

The chain carries TRBV19 and TRBJ1-4; the match to TRBD1 covers 7 bases. CDR1 and CDR2 (germline): LNHDA, SQIVND (reference sequence). There are 13 residues in the CDR3. With V trimmed by 3 bases and J by 5 bases, 0 bases remained unmatched. The CDR3 bases are TGTGCCAGTAGTATGGGACAGAATGAAAAACTGTTTTTT. This gives the protein CASSMGQNEKLFF.

V is TRBV2 and J is TRBJ2-1; TRBD2 matches at 10 bases. J lost 9 bases, V lost 2 bases, and 7 bases had no gene match. Germline assignment: CDR1 SNHLY and CDR2 FYNNEI. This CDR3 has 15 amino acids. The CDR3 bases are TGTGCCAGCAGTGAATCAGCGGGAGGGCCGGGTGAGCAGTTCTTC. Its protein is CASSESAGGPGEQFF.